Listed below are T cell receptor beta chains from one sample, sequenced in a study of blood T cell repertoires in COVID-19. Libraries were prepared by immunoSEQ multiplex PCR; TCRdb keeps only in-frame clonotypes and omits some of them. The table records approximately 88,000 clones, under 90% of them present only once. The sample comprised peripheral blood. The receptors originated from a woman in her sixties or seventies with acute or convalescent COVID-19. CDR3s include the opening cysteine and the closing phenylalanine or tryptophan. The D gene is left open where the match is weak. Clone size is given for some rows only: seen once, a few or many times, or a class if the clone is expanded.

NA,TRBV5-1,NA,TRBJ1-1,CASSIQTVTEAFF,TGCGCCAGCAGCATACAGACGGTCACTGAAGCTTTCTTT
NA,TRBV7-9,TRBD1,TRBJ2-4,CASSLEGQGRDIQYF,TGTGCCAGCAGCTTAGAAGGACAGGGGAGGGACATTCAGTACTTC
NA,TRBV19,NA,TRBJ2-1,CASSRFSGGGRGYNEQFF,TGTGCCAGTAGTAGATTCAGCGGCGGAGGCCGGGGGTACAATGAGCAGTTCTTC
NA,TRBV19,TRBD2,TRBJ2-3,CASSKTLPTSGSHGADTQYF,TGTGCCAGTAGCAAAACCCTGCCCACTAGCGGGAGTCACGGGGCAGATACGCAGTATTTT
NA,TRBV7-9,NA,TRBJ2-2,CASSLGAPSGTGELFF,TGTGCCAGCAGCTTAGGAGCACCTTCGGGCACCGGGGAGCTGTTTTTT
NA,TRBV10-3,TRBD1,TRBJ1-1,CAVSGTGQMNTEAFF,TGTGCCGTCAGTGGGACAGGGCAAATGAACACTGAAGCTTTCTTT
NA,TRBV15,NA,TRBJ2-5,CATSRDRSRTSETQYF,TGTGCCACCAGCAGAGATAGATCCCGTACTTCCGAGACCCAGTACTTC
NA,TRBV7-2,TRBD1,TRBJ1-2,CASSEYPGQATYGYTF,TGTGCCAGCAGCGAGTACCCAGGACAGGCGACTTATGGCTACACCTTC
NA,TRBV4-3,TRBD2,TRBJ2-1,CASSQSSGYNEQFF,TGCGCCAGCAGCCAATCTAGCGGATACAATGAGCAGTTCTTC
NA,TRBV18,TRBD2,TRBJ2-2,CASSPSPGIAGRNTGELFF,TGTGCCAGCTCACCATCCCCTGGAATAGCGGGAAGGAACACCGGGGAGCTGTTTTTT
NA,TRBV5-8,TRBD1,TRBJ1-2,CASSLQGVLGYTF,TGTGCCAGCAGCTTACAGGGGGTGTTGGGCTACACCTTC
NA,TRBV11-2,NA,TRBJ2-1,CASSFSGPVGNEQFF,TGTGCCAGCAGCTTTAGCGGTCCTGTGGGCAATGAGCAGTTCTTC
once,TRBV6-1,TRBD1,TRBJ2-4,CASSEALVTGANIQYF,TGTGCCAGCAGTGAAGCTTTGGTTACAGGGGCAAACATTCAGTACTTC
NA,TRBV5-5,NA,TRBJ2-2,CASSTQGTGELFF,TGTGCCAGCAGCACACAGGGCACCGGGGAGCTGTTTTTT
NA,TRBV20-1,NA,TRBJ2-3,CSASGNLGSPTDTQYF,TGCAGTGCTAGTGGAAACTTAGGGAGTCCGACGGATACGCAGTATTTT
NA,TRBV19,TRBD1,TRBJ2-3,CATEGQAKGSDTQYF,TGTGCCACCGAGGGACAGGCAAAAGGGTCCGATACGCAGTATTTT
NA,TRBV4-1,NA,TRBJ1-5,CASSLHRDQPQHF,TGCGCCAGCAGCCTGCACAGGGATCAGCCCCAGCATTTT
NA,TRBV21-1,NA,TRBJ2-1,CASSPGRPGLAGLPHNEQFF,TGTGCCAGCAGCCCTGGACGACCGGGACTAGCGGGACTCCCCCACAATGAGCAGTTCTTC
NA,TRBV21-1,NA,TRBJ1-1,CASSKVYRENTEAFF,TGTGCCAGCAGCAAAGTTTACAGGGAGAACACTGAAGCTTTCTTT
NA,TRBV29-1,NA,TRBJ2-1,CSVGVDWGTYNEQFF,TGCAGCGTTGGTGTCGACTGGGGCACTTACAATGAGCAGTTCTTC
NA,TRBV4-1,TRBD1,TRBJ2-2,CASSQVRQGNTGELFF,TGCGCCAGCAGCCAAGTACGACAGGGGAACACCGGGGAGCTGTTTTTT
once,TRBV10-3,NA,TRBJ1-1,CAISERGAGSMNTEAFF,TGTGCCATCAGTGAGCGGGGGGCGGGGAGCATGAACACTGAAGCTTTCTTT
NA,TRBV7-9,NA,TRBJ1-5,CASSSQGGGDQPQHF,TGTGCCAGCAGCTCACAGGGCGGCGGAGATCAGCCCCAGCATTTT
NA,TRBV6-5,NA,TRBJ1-6,CATAIGWSYNSPLHF,TGTGCCACCGCAATCGGGTGGTCCTATAATTCACCCCTCCACTTT
NA,TRBV19,TRBD1,TRBJ1-1,CASSIDSGGTGPNTEAFF,TGTGCCAGTAGTATAGATTCTGGGGGGACAGGTCCAAACACTGAAGCTTTCTTT
NA,TRBV5-6,NA,TRBJ2-5,CASSLSAGRKTQYF,TGTGCCAGCAGCTTAAGCGCGGGGAGAAAGACCCAGTACTTC
NA,TRBV5-6,NA,TRBJ2-1,CASSLRESSYNEQFF,TGTGCCAGCAGCTTGAGGGAGAGCTCCTACAATGAGCAGTTCTTC
NA,TRBV24-1,NA,TRBJ2-2,CATSDLNSLTGELFF,TGTGCCACCAGTGATTTGAACAGTCTCACCGGGGAGCTGTTTTTT
NA,TRBV9,TRBD2,TRBJ2-3,CASSVNPTSGGQDTQYF,TGTGCCAGCAGCGTAAACCCGACTAGCGGAGGCCAGGATACGCAGTATTTT
NA,TRBV30,NA,TRBJ1-2,CAWSLGGWYGYTF,TGTGCCTGGAGTTTAGGGGGTTGGTATGGCTACACCTTC
NA,TRBV19,TRBD2,TRBJ2-1,CASSIASGRSSYNEQFF,TGTGCCAGTAGTATCGCTAGCGGAAGGAGCTCCTACAATGAGCAGTTCTTC
NA,TRBV5-4,NA,TRBJ2-3,CASSPPGPRADTQYF,TGTGCCAGCAGCCCACCAGGGCCCCGCGCAGATACGCAGTATTTT
NA,TRBV19,NA,TRBJ1-5,CASSIDREGNQPQHF,TGTGCCAGTAGTATAGATCGGGAGGGCAATCAGCCCCAGCATTTT
NA,TRBV11-3,NA,TRBJ1-1,CASSLSQNTEAFF,TGTGCCAGCAGCTTATCCCAGAACACTGAAGCTTTCTTT
once,TRBV19,NA,TRBJ2-3,CASSETNTDTQYF,TGTGCCAGTAGCGAAACAAACACAGATACGCAGTATTTT
few,TRBV2,TRBD2,TRBJ2-5,CASSGWGGGFRETQYF,TGTGCCAGCAGTGGATGGGGGGGAGGGTTTCGAGAGACCCAGTACTTC
NA,TRBV4-1,NA,TRBJ2-1,CASSQDLGGAGDEQFF,TGCGCCAGCAGCCAAGATCTGGGGGGGGCCGGGGATGAGCAGTTCTTC
NA,TRBV7-9,TRBD1,TRBJ1-4,CASSPDRFNEKLFF,TGTGCCAGCAGCCCGGACAGGTTTAATGAAAAACTGTTTTTT
NA,TRBV6-5,TRBD2,TRBJ2-3,CASERGVESDTQYF,TGTGCCAGCGAGCGGGGAGTGGAGTCAGATACGCAGTATTTT
once,TRBV5-1,NA,TRBJ1-1,CASSLVQGEGNTEAFF,TGCGCCAGCAGCTTGGTCCAGGGCGAAGGGAACACTGAAGCTTTCTTT
NA,TRBV27,NA,TRBJ1-4,CASSSHDATNEKLFF,TGTGCCAGCAGCTCACACGATGCAACTAATGAAAAACTGTTTTTT
NA,TRBV6-5,TRBD2,TRBJ2-1,CASSYGSSGGSWEQFF,TGTGCCAGCAGTTACGGATCTAGCGGGGGTAGTTGGGAGCAGTTCTTC
few,TRBV24-1,NA,TRBJ2-2,CATSDSRGTGIGELFF,TGTGCCACCAGTGATTCCCGGGGTACAGGGATAGGGGAGCTGTTTTTT
few,TRBV7-2,TRBD1,TRBJ1-5,CASSLGQGSQPQHF,TGTGCCAGCAGCTTAGGACAGGGGAGTCAGCCCCAGCATTTT
NA,TRBV6-5,NA,TRBJ1-4,CASKEARLNEKLFF,TGTGCCAGTAAAGAGGCACGGTTAAATGAAAAACTGTTTTTT
NA,TRBV11-3,TRBD2,TRBJ2-6,CASSPNSGRGSGANVLTF,TGTGCCAGCAGCCCAAATAGCGGGAGAGGGTCTGGGGCCAACGTCCTGACTTTC
once,TRBV3-1/TRBV3-2,NA,TRBJ2-5,CASSQSWGRDIQETQYF,TGTGCCAGCAGCCAATCCTGGGGGCGAGACATCCAAGAGACCCAGTACTTC
NA,TRBV28,NA,TRBJ1-6,CASSFPVQTANSPLHF,TGTGCCAGCAGTTTCCCGGTCCAAACCGCGAATTCACCCCTCCACTTT
few,TRBV11-2,NA,TRBJ2-1,CASSFLSGDKIYEQFF,TGTGCCAGCAGCTTTTTATCGGGGGATAAAATATATGAGCAGTTCTTC
NA,TRBV4-3,NA,TRBJ2-3,CASSQVPTSVRPDTQYF,TGCGCCAGCAGCCAAGTTCCAACGTCAGTTCGCCCAGATACGCAGTATTTT
NA,TRBV28,TRBD1,TRBJ1-2,CASSFPDRGGYGYTF,TGTGCCAGCAGTTTCCCGGACAGGGGTGGATATGGCTACACCTTC
few,TRBV7-2,TRBD1,TRBJ1-3,CASSWDSSSGNTIYF,TGTGCCAGCAGCTGGGACAGTAGCTCTGGAAACACCATATATTTT
NA,TRBV28,TRBD1,TRBJ1-2,CVTDRGYGYTF,TGTGTCACGGACAGGGGCTATGGCTACACCTTC
NA,TRBV29-1,NA,TRBJ1-1,CSVGQTLGTEAFF,TGCAGCGTTGGACAGACTTTGGGCACTGAAGCTTTCTTT
NA,TRBV28,TRBD2,TRBJ2-5,CASSSPGGLQETQYF,TGTGCCAGCAGTTCTCCGGGGGGGCTTCAAGAGACCCAGTACTTC
NA,TRBV6-2/TRBV6-3,NA,TRBJ2-1,CASSYGTTNEQFF,TGTGCCAGCAGTTACGGGACAACCAATGAGCAGTTCTTC
NA,TRBV19,NA,TRBJ1-5,CASSLQGQGQPQHF,TGTGCCAGTAGTTTGCAGGGCCAGGGGCAGCCCCAGCATTTT